The 8 T cell receptor beta chains presented below share a single source sample, sequenced in a study of PD-1 blockade in classical Hodgkin lymphoma. Libraries were prepared by immunoSEQ multiplex PCR; TCRdb keeps only in-frame clonotypes and omits some of them. The repertoire holds about 34,000 clones, with 76% as singletons. Every single patient, without exception, relapsed after autologous stem cell transplantation, and brentuximab vedotin exposure varied. The sequences come from peripheral blood mononuclear cells (PBMCs), collected before the second cycle of nivolumab. These receptors were taken from a human donor with classical Hodgkin lymphoma.

This chain connects TRBV7-2 to TRBJ1-1; weak D call: TRBD1 (6 bases). CDR3 size: 13 residues. The germline gives CDR1 SGHTA, CDR2 FQGNSA. V was trimmed by 4 bases and J by 7 bases, leaving 13 bases between them. This CDR3 is CASSSLRGGEAFF. Written as DNA, the CDR3 is TGTGCCAGCAGCTCCCTCAGGGGTGGTGAAGCTTTCTTT.

This clone was found a few times. This sequence joins TRBV4-2 and TRBJ2-2; D perhaps matches TRBD1 (5 bases). V was pared by 1 base and J by 7 bases, with 7 bases between. The CDR3 runs to 13 residues. Germline CDR1 reads LGHNA; CDR2 reads YNFKEQ. This CDR3 is CASSQGQGGELFF. CDR3 in DNA: TGTGCCAGCAGCCAAGGGCAGGGCGGGGAGCTGTTTTTT.

The chain combines TRBV7-9 with TRBJ1-1; 7 bases are shared with TRBD1. V lost 5 bases to trimming and J lost 7 bases; unmatched junction nucleotides: 10. CDR1 is SEHNR and CDR2 is FQNEAQ in the germline V gene (reference sequence). This CDR3 is built from 14 residues. In DNA, the CDR3 is TGTGCCAGCAGCCCTGCCCGGGACAGCCTTGAAGCTTTCTTT. As protein: CASSPARDSLEAFF.

V is TRBV4-2 and J is TRBJ2-3; 8 positions agree with TRBD1. Germline values: CDR1 LGHNA, CDR2 YNFKEQ. V lost 7 bases to trimming and J lost 2 bases; unmatched junction nucleotides: 5. This CDR3 is 14 amino acids long. The CDR3 DNA reads TGTGCCAGCAACCCGGGACAGGACACAGATACGCAGTATTTT. Translation: CASNPGQDTDTQYF.

This clone is a singleton in its sample. The J gene is TRBJ2-1, the V gene TRBV5-4; TRBD2 matches 9 bases. The J segment lost 8 bases and the V segment lost 0 bases, leaving 6 bases of the junction unmatched. Looked up from germline, CDR1 is SGHNT and CDR2 is YYREEE (reference sequence). The CDR3 is 15 amino acids. CDR3 amino acids: CASSLVSGGSDEQFF. For the CDR3, the DNA is TGTGCCAGCAGCTTGGTTAGCGGGGGTTCAGATGAGCAGTTCTTC.

The chain links TRBV10-3 to TRBJ2-3; D gene ambiguous. V shed 1 base and J shed 0 bases, with 8 bases lying between them. CDR1 is ENHRY, CDR2 SYGVKD, per germline. The CDR3 length is 15 residues. The DNA for the CDR3 is TGTGCCATCAGTGAGTACGTCGCTAGCACAGATACGCAGTATTTT. It yields the protein CAISEYVASTDTQYF.

The chain couples TRBV25-1 to TRBJ2-1; 9 bases are a match to TRBD2. Unmatched junction bases numbered 11, after V lost 5 bases and J lost 15 bases. Germline values: CDR1 MGHDK, CDR2 SYGVNS. CDR3 size: 13 residues. The CDR3 DNA is TGTGCCAGCAGTCCCGGGCTAGCGGGGAGAGGGTTCTTC. As protein: CASSPGLAGRGFF.

The rearrangement joins TRBV5-4 to TRBJ2-1; D perhaps matches TRBD2 (7 bases). From germline, CDR1 is SGHNT and CDR2 YYREEE (reference sequence). Trimming shortened V by 1 base and J by 2 bases, and 10 bases separated the two germline ends. The CDR3 is made up of 15 amino acids. CDR3 DNA: TGTGCCAGCAGCTTGCCGGGGGGCGCCTACAATGAGCAGTTCTTC. This translates into CASSLPGGAYNEQFF.